Following are 27 T cell receptor beta chains from one sample sequenced in a study of shared clonotypes between healthy human individuals. Sequencing used immunoSEQ multiplex PCR; TCRdb keeps in-frame clones, though not all of them. The sample yields millions of clones, 85% to 95% seen once. Sequencing used naive CD4+ T cells sorted from blood. As to subset: CD45RA+ positively selected. Receptors originate from a man in his late teens or twenties in good health.

This clone was picked up a small number of times. V is TRBV6-5 and J is TRBJ1-6, with TRBD1 matching 7 bases. With V trimmed by 6 bases and J by 7 bases, 9 bases remained unmatched. Germline V gene data show CDR1 as MNHEY and CDR2 as SVGAGI. The CDR3 loop spans 15 amino acids. The CDR3: CASRTGLSLNSPLHF. As DNA, the CDR3 is TGTGCCAGCAGGACAGGGTTGTCACTCAATTCACCCCTCCACTTT.

Details on this clone: This sample includes further DNA sequences coding for the same CDR3. The genes are TRBV5-4 and TRBJ1-3, with D hard to call. The CDR3 consists of 16 residues. Trimming left V 0 bases short and J 0 bases short, with 10 bases between. Germline V gene sequence: CDR1 SGHNT, CDR2 YYREEE (reference sequence). This chain's CDR3 is CASSLGGRSSGNTIYF. For the CDR3, the DNA is TGTGCCAGCAGCTTGGGAGGGCGGAGCTCTGGAAACACCATATATTTT.

The chain couples TRBV20-1 to TRBJ1-2; D not resolved. The CDR3 is 11 amino acids. V was pared by 5 bases and J by 8 bases, with 12 bases between. CDR1 and CDR2 from the germline V gene are DFQATT and SNEGSKA (reference sequence). The CDR3 reads CSARAGKGYTF. CDR3 in DNA: TGCAGTGCTCGAGCGGGTAAGGGCTACACCTTC.

This chain joins TRBV10-2 and TRBJ2-2, with D perhaps assigned TRBD1 or TRBD2 (5 bases each). Germline CDR1 is WSHSY and CDR2 is SAAADI. V was trimmed by 8 bases and J by 6 bases, leaving 19 bases between them. The CDR3 is 15 residues long. The CDR3 region is CASSGTESYAGELFF. The DNA for the CDR3 is TGCGCCAGCTCCGGGACGGAGTCATATGCCGGGGAGCTGTTTTTT.

V gene TRBV5-1 combines with J gene TRBJ2-7, with TRBD2 matching 13 bases. The germline gives CDR1 SGHRS, CDR2 YFSETQ. V was pared by 2 bases and J by 0 bases, with 14 bases of the junction left unmatched. The CDR3 covers 20 residues. CDR3 nucleotides: TGCGCCAGCAGCTTCCTTTGGACTAGCGGGGGACAGAAGAGCTCCTACGAGCAGTACTTC. Its translation is CASSFLWTSGGQKSSYEQYF.

The genes are TRBV10-3 and TRBJ2-7, with D maybe TRBD1 (6 bases). V dropped 10 bases and J dropped 3 bases, with 16 bases sitting between them. The germline V gene has CDR1 ENHRY and CDR2 SYGVKD. The CDR3 length is 13 residues. The CDR3 DNA reads as TGTGCCAGCGGACAGTCGGCGGACTACGAGCAGTACTTC. It specifies CASGQSADYEQYF.

As to this clone: At one of its ends the junction is not consistent with the germline gene, which may arise from a read error. The genes are TRBV30 and TRBJ2-3; 13 bases match TRBD2. CDR1 and CDR2 (germline): GTSNPN, SVGIG (reference sequence). The CDR3 length is 15 residues. CDR3 region: CVWHRLAGGIDTQYF. The DNA of the CDR3 is TGTGTCTGGCACCGACTAGCGGGAGGAATAGATACGCAGTATTTT.

The chain combines TRBV2 with TRBJ2-1, with D maybe TRBD1 (5 bases). The germline V and J ends were trimmed by 7 bases and 5 bases, with 15 bases remaining between them. The CDR3 extends over 14 amino acids. Germline loops: CDR1 SNHLY, CDR2 FYNNEI. The DNA of the CDR3 is TGTGCCAGCACCAGGGCTTATATGGACAATGAGCAGTTCTTC. Translated: CASTRAYMDNEQFF. The variable domain in full, completed from reference TRBV2 and TRBJ2-1, reads EPEVTQTPSHQVTQMGQEVILRCVPISNHLYFYWYRQILGQKVEFLVSFYNNEISEKSEIFDDQFSVERPDGSNFTLKIRSTKLEDSAMYFCASTRAYMDNEQFFGPGTRLTVL.

This clone has just one count. The chain recombines TRBV1 with TRBJ2-3; TRBD2, the table's D call, was not compared with the DNA. TRBV1 has pseudogene status. The CDR3 runs to 20 residues. The CDR3 loop reads CTSSQPRTRGRQPCADTQYF. CDR3 DNA: TGCACCAGCAGCCAACCACGGACTCGGGGGAGGCAACCTTGCGCAGATACGCAGTATTTT.

To note about this clone: The junction departs from germline at one end; a sequencing error may be responsible. The chain has TRBV5-6 and TRBJ1-4; D is undetermined. The CDR3 is 12 residues long. CDR1 is SGHDT and CDR2 is YYEEEE in the germline V gene. The CDR3 DNA follows: TGTGCCAGCAGCTTGGAAACCGGGCTAACGGTTTTT. Its protein is CASSLETGLTVF.

The chain is built from TRBV6-5 and TRBJ1-2, with a tentative D call TRBD1 (5 bases). The ends were cut back, 7 bases at V and 3 bases at J, with 18 bases in the middle. CDR1 is MNHEY and CDR2 is SVGAGI in the germline V gene. The CDR3 runs to 15 residues. CDR3 bases: TGTGCCAGCACCGAAGCGGGGCGCGGAGACTATGGCTACACCTTC. It translates to CASTEAGRGDYGYTF.

The chain carries TRBV7-9 and TRBJ2-3; D unclear. Germline V gene data show CDR1 as SEHNR and CDR2 as FQNEAQ (reference sequence). This CDR3 is built from 13 residues. V gave up 5 bases and J gave up 4 bases, with 10 bases separating them. CDR3 nucleotides: TGTGCCAGCAGCCCCCCGAACGCAGATACGCAGTATTTT. This translates into CASSPPNADTQYF.

The chain has TRBV9 and TRBJ1-4, with D maybe TRBD1 (6 bases). The CDR3 has 13 amino acids. The germline V and J ends were trimmed by 3 bases and 8 bases, with 11 bases remaining between them. In germline, CDR1 is SGDLS, CDR2 YYNGEE. Here the CDR3 reads CASSETGNEKLFF. The CDR3 DNA sequence: TGTGCCAGCAGCGAAACAGGGAACGAAAAACTGTTTTTT. The full variable domain, in which reference TRBV9 and TRBJ1-4 provide the parts outside the CDR3, is DSGVTQTPKHLITATGQRVTLRCSPRSGDLSVYWYQQSLDQGLQFLIQYYNGEERAKGNILERFSAQQFPDLHSELNLSSLELGDSALYFCASSETGNEKLFFGSGTQLSVL.

The chain combines TRBV5-6 with TRBJ2-7; a possible D gene is TRBD2 (5 bases). Germline values: CDR1 SGHDT, CDR2 YYEEEE. V lost 0 bases and J 1 base, leaving 8 bases between the germline ends. The CDR3 loop spans 14 amino acids. DNA for the CDR3: TGTGCCAGCAGCTTGGCTAGCAGGTCCTACGAGCAGTACTTC. Amino acid sequence: CASSLASRSYEQYF.

This rearrangement joins TRBV19 to TRBJ1-1; TRBD1 is a possible D gene (5 bases). Germline V gene sequence: CDR1 LNHDA, CDR2 SQIVND (reference sequence). V was cut by 1 base and J by 5 bases, with 11 bases left in between. This CDR3 comprises 14 residues. The DNA of the CDR3 is TGTGCCAGTAGTATAGCGGAGGGGCAGACTGAAGCTTTCTTT. The encoded protein is CASSIAEGQTEAFF.

On this clone itself: Other DNA sequences in this sample translate to the same CDR3. The V gene is TRBV7-2, the J gene TRBJ1-2; TRBD1 aligns across 11 bases. The CDR3 is 15 amino acids. The germline gives CDR1 SGHTA, CDR2 FQGNSA. V shed 6 bases, J shed 2 bases, and the junction held 5 bases outside the gene matches. CDR3 nucleotides: TGTGCCAGCAGTCCCGGACAGGGGGCGAACTATGGCTACACCTTC. It encodes CASSPGQGANYGYTF.

This rearrangement joins TRBV28 to TRBJ1-2, with unresolved D. CDR3 length equals 13 residues. Germline lookup yields CDR1 MDHEN and CDR2 SYDVKM. The V gene lost 4 bases and the J gene lost 2 bases, with 8 bases spanning the gap. The CDR3: CASSSMVNYGYTF. In nucleotides, the CDR3 is TGTGCCAGCAGTTCAATGGTAAACTATGGCTACACCTTC.

The rearrangement uses TRBV7-5 and TRBJ2-7. TRBV7-5 is marked as a pseudogene. The length of the CDR3 is 17 residues. The CDR3 is CARRLKGGPKSSYEQYF. DNA of the CDR3: TGTGCCAGAAGATTAAAAGGGGGGCCAAAAAGCTCCTACGAGCAGTACTTC.

With respect to this clone: With a much larger clone just one base away, this may be a read error. The chain is built from TRBV5-4 and TRBJ2-7; weak D call: TRBD1 (7 bases). The V end lost 3 bases, the J end lost 4 bases, and 8 bases lay between the germline ends. CDR3 length: 12 residues. Per the germline V gene, CDR1 is SGHNT and CDR2 is YYREEE (reference sequence). CDR3 coding DNA: TGTGCCAGCAGCTCAGGGGGGTACGAGCAGTACTTC. It encodes CASSSGGYEQYF.

A few counts support this clone. The V call is TRBV19, the J call TRBJ1-6; tentative D call: TRBD1 (5 bases). Trimming stripped 7 bases from V and 7 bases from J, with 14 bases between. The CDR3 is 14 amino acids. Per germline, CDR1 LNHDA and CDR2 SQIVND (reference sequence). In DNA form, the CDR3 reads TGTGCCAGTATCGAGGAAGGGGTAAATTCACCCCTCCACTTT. Its protein is CASIEEGVNSPLHF.

A single count supports this clone. The chain carries TRBV27 and TRBJ1-5; 7 positions agree with TRBD1. The germline gives CDR1 MNHEY, CDR2 SMNVEV (reference sequence). The V gene end was trimmed by 7 bases and the J gene end by 2 bases; junction bases not matched to a gene: 8. The length of the CDR3 is 15 residues. CDR3 loop: CASKQGGIGNQPQHF. The DNA of the CDR3 is TGTGCCAGCAAACAAGGGGGCATTGGCAATCAGCCCCAGCATTTT.

The V gene is TRBV2, the J gene TRBJ2-1; 7 nucleotides agree with TRBD1. V shed 4 bases, J shed 2 bases, and the junction held 8 bases outside the gene matches. Looked up from germline, CDR1 is SNHLY and CDR2 is FYNNEI. This CDR3 is built from 16 residues. The CDR3 DNA is TGTGCCAGCAGTGGAAGAGGGGGCACTACCTACAATGAGCAGTTCTTC. Its protein is CASSGRGGTTYNEQFF.

The rearrangement uses TRBV28 and TRBJ2-3; 9 bases match TRBD2. The junction had 3 bases not matched to a gene; V was cut back by 3 bases and J by 2 bases. This CDR3 is 15 amino acids long. Germline CDR1 and CDR2: MDHEN and SYDVKM. CDR3 region: CASSFSGGYTDTQYF. DNA of the CDR3: TGTGCCAGCAGTTTTAGCGGGGGCTACACAGATACGCAGTATTTT. The whole variable domain, remainder taken from reference TRBV28 and TRBJ2-3, is DVKVTQSSRYLVKRTGEKVFLECVQDMDHENMFWYRQDPGLGLRLIYFSYDVKMKEKGDIPEGYSVSREKKERFSLILESASTNQTSMYLCASSFSGGYTDTQYFGPGTRLTVL.

The rearrangement uses TRBV7-2 and TRBJ1-5; no definite D call. Germline values: CDR1 SGHTA, CDR2 FQGNSA. V was cut by 2 bases and J by 5 bases, with 7 bases left in between. CDR3 size: 13 residues. The CDR3 nucleotides read TGTGCCAGCAGCTTATTTCCTGATCAGCCCCAGCATTTT. Its protein is CASSLFPDQPQHF.

The chain is built from TRBV7-2 and TRBJ2-7, with TRBD2 identical over 14 bases. J lost 1 base, V lost 0 bases, and 2 bases had no gene match. The CDR3 covers 17 residues. Germline V CDR1 and CDR2: SGHTA, FQGNSA. Written as DNA, the CDR3 is TGTGCCAGCAGCTTAGCCGGACTAGCGGGGGGATCCTACGAGCAGTACTTC. Amino acids: CASSLAGLAGGSYEQYF.

The chain links TRBV9 to TRBJ1-4, with 7 bases that match TRBD1. CDR1 SGDLS and CDR2 YYNGEE come from the germline V gene. Trimming at V came to 3 bases and at J to 7 bases, leaving 9 bases not matched to a gene. CDR3 length: 15 amino acids. The CDR3 reads CASSAQQGYSEKLFF. The CDR3 DNA reads as TGTGCCAGCAGCGCTCAACAGGGGTACAGTGAAAAACTGTTTTTT.

The chain recombines TRBV29-1 with TRBJ2-1, with 12 bases lining up with TRBD1. This CDR3 spans 17 amino acids. The ends lost 3 bases at V and 3 bases at J; junction bases unmatched: 9. Germline lookup yields CDR1 SQVTM and CDR2 ANQGSEA. The CDR3 DNA sequence: TGCAGCGTTGACGGGACAGGGGGCGTCGTGGGCTACAATGAGCAGTTCTTC. Translating it yields CSVDGTGGVVGYNEQFF.